These 12 T cell receptor beta chains share one sample of origin, sequenced in a study of blood T cell repertoires in COVID-19. Generated by immunoSEQ multiplex PCR, the TCRdb table keeps only in-frame clones and is missing some. The sample yields around 200,000 clones, nearly 90% seen once. The sample comprised peripheral blood. These receptors were taken from a woman aged 18 to 35 who had recovered from COVID-19.

This chain links TRBV12-3 or TRBV12-4 with TRBJ2-3; 8 bases map to TRBD1. V gave up 2 bases and J gave up 6 bases; unmatched junction bases: 1. This CDR3 spans 13 amino acids. The CDR3 DNA follows: TGTGCCAGCAGTTTAAGACAGGGGGATACGCAGTATTTT. It is translated as CASSLRQGDTQYF.

The chain combines TRBV13 with TRBJ2-7; 8 nucleotides agree with TRBD1. Looked up from germline, CDR1 is PRHDT and CDR2 is FYEKMQ (reference sequence). Trimming removed 2 bases from V and 0 bases from J; junction bases left unmatched: 9. The CDR3 sequence is 17 residues long. The DNA of the CDR3 is TGTGCCAGCAGCTTAAATGGACAGGGAAAGGCCTCCTACGAGCAGTACTTC. Protein: CASSLNGQGKASYEQYF.

The chain uses TRBV7-9 and TRBJ2-7, with 8 bases lining up with TRBD1. Germline CDR1 and CDR2: SEHNR and FQNEAQ (reference sequence). The CDR3 covers 16 residues. V gave up 1 base and J gave up 2 bases; unmatched junction bases: 7. CDR3 sequence reads: CASSLVGRGPPYEQYF. The CDR3 nucleotides read TGTGCCAGCAGCTTAGTTGGCAGGGGGCCCCCCTACGAGCAGTACTTC.

The V gene is TRBV12-5, the J gene TRBJ1-1; TRBD1 is a possible D gene (6 bases). The CDR3 is 13 amino acids. Germline CDR1 LGHNT, CDR2 FRNRAP. Trimming took 5 bases from V and 1 from J, leaving 8 bases between them. The CDR3 sequence: CASGKGGNTEAFF. The CDR3 DNA is TGTGCTAGTGGTAAAGGGGGGAACACTGAAGCTTTCTTT.

The chain joins TRBV10-3 to TRBJ1-1, with D possibly being TRBD1 (6 bases). V gave up 8 bases and J gave up 0 bases, with 13 bases separating them. The CDR3 spans 14 residues. Germline CDR1 is ENHRY and CDR2 is SYGVKD. The CDR3: CAIVPDRLNTEAFF. The CDR3 region has the DNA TGTGCCATCGTCCCTGACAGGTTGAACACTGAAGCTTTCTTT.

V and J are TRBV27 and TRBJ2-7; TRBD1 agrees at 8 bases. J was trimmed by 7 bases and V by 6 bases; bases with no gene match: 8. The germline V gene has CDR1 MNHEY and CDR2 SMNVEV (reference sequence). The CDR3 has 13 residues. In nucleotides, the CDR3 is TGTGCCAGCAGATGGCAGGGGGCGGGAGAGCAGTACTTC. Its translation: CASRWQGAGEQYF.

The chain recombines TRBV6-2 or TRBV6-3 with TRBJ1-5; D possibly corresponds to TRBD1 (6 bases). The V gene lost 5 bases and the J gene lost 7 bases, with 12 bases spanning the gap. The CDR3 runs to 13 residues. The germline V gene has CDR1 MNHEY and CDR2 SVGEGT. Here the CDR3 DNA reads TGTGCCAGCAGTGACTACAGGGAGCAGCCCCAGCATTTT. It specifies CASSDYREQPQHF.

The chain employs TRBV6-5 and TRBJ1-1; no definite D call. The V end lost 4 bases, the J end lost 2 bases, and 8 bases lay between the germline ends. This CDR3 region has 13 residues. The germline CDR1 and CDR2 sequences are MNHEY and SVGAGI. CDR3 DNA sequence: TGTGCCAGCAGTTCCCGCGGTAACACTGAAGCTTTCTTT. Protein sequence: CASSSRGNTEAFF.

A note on this clone: This CDR3 is also generated by other DNA sequences in the sample. The chain has TRBV18 and TRBJ1-5; TRBD1 aligns across 9 bases. The CDR3 loop spans 14 amino acids. After removal of 3 bases from V and 4 bases from J, the junction contained 1 base not matched to a gene. Germline V gives CDR1 KGHSH, CDR2 LQKENI. CDR3 in amino acids: CASSPGTGNQPQHF. The CDR3 DNA sequence: TGTGCCAGCTCACCCGGGACAGGGAATCAGCCCCAGCATTTT.

The V call is TRBV5-1, the J call TRBJ1-4, with D possibly matching TRBD1 (5 bases). The germline CDR1 and CDR2 sequences are SGHRS and YFSETQ. The CDR3 consists of 13 residues. Trimming left V 2 bases short and J 8 bases short, with 10 bases between. CDR3 DNA sequence: TGCGCCAGCAGCTTCGGGGGGAAAGAAAAACTGTTTTTT. Translated: CASSFGGKEKLFF.

This chain uses TRBV5-4 with TRBJ1-1, with TRBD1 identical over 9 bases. The CDR3 is 15 amino acids. J was trimmed by 1 base and V by 4 bases; bases with no gene match: 5. Germline values: CDR1 SGHNT, CDR2 YYREEE (reference sequence). As DNA, the CDR3 is TGTGCCAGCAGCCCCCGGGACAGGGAGAACACTGAAGCTTTCTTT. It yields the protein CASSPRDRENTEAFF.

This chain connects TRBV11-1 to TRBJ2-2; weak D call: TRBD1 (5 bases). Looked up from germline, CDR1 is SGHAT and CDR2 is FQDESV (reference sequence). The V gene lost 7 bases and the J gene lost 2 bases, with 14 bases spanning the gap. The CDR3 extends over 15 amino acids. Written as DNA, the CDR3 is TGTGCCAGCACCCTAGGGGCCGCCAACACCGGGGAGCTGTTTTTT. As protein: CASTLGAANTGELFF.